What follows describes a single T cell receptor (beta chain). This sample is drawn from a study of blood T cell repertoires in COVID-19. Trimming stripped 3 bases from V and 0 bases from J, with 15 bases between. Germline values: CDR1 KGHSH, CDR2 LQKENI. CDR3 length: 17 residues. Measured with immunoSEQ multiplex PCR; TCRdb has only the in-frame clones, and not every one. The sample has under 200,000 clones; about 83% are singletons. The source of this sequence is a woman aged 70-85 years with COVID-19, enrolled during active disease. The gene calls are TRBV18 and TRBJ1-3; no clear D. The sequenced material came from peripheral blood. CDR3: CASSPQNGKSSGNTIYF. CDR3 bases: TGTGCCAGCTCACCTCAAAACGGGAAGAGCTCTGGAAACACCATATATTTT.